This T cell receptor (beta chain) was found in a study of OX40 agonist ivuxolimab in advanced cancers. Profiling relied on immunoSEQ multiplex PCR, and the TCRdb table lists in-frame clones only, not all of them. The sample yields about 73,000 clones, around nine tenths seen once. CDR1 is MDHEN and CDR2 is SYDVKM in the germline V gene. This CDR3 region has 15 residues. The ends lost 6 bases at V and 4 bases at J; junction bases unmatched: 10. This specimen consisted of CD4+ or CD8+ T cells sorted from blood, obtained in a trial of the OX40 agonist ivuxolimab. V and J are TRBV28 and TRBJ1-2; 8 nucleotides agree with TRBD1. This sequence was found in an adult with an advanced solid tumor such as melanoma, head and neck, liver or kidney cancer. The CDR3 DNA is TGTGCCAGCAGGTCAGAGGGCAGGGGGCTCTATGGCTACACCTTC. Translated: CASRSEGRGLYGYTF.